This T cell receptor beta chain was recovered during a study of low-dose radiotherapy and immunotherapy resistance in tumors. First-strand cDNA used TRAV- and TRBV-specific primers, covering alpha and beta chains. With a constant-region primer and a V-primer adapter, TCRs were subjected to about 20 PCR cycles of amplification. TCRdb re-derived calls from the reads in MiXCR, one entry per CDR3 protein. The table includes 64,000 or so distinct CDR3 sequences, around 27% detected once. In regard to this clonotype: Given a far larger clone just one base away, this is likely a sequencing read error.

CDR1 SGHKS and CDR2 YYEKEE come from the germline V gene (reference sequence). The CDR3 extends over 15 amino acids. The time point: before trial treatment. This clonotype was obtained from a male donor with rectosigmoid adenocarcinoma. The material was PBMCs, obtained before treatment. J is TRBJ1-5 and V is TRBV5-5, with 12 nucleotides matching TRBD1. The CDR3 DNA is TGCCCCAGCAGTTCCGGGACAGGGGGCTATCAGCCCCAGCATTTT. It codes for CPSSSGTGGYQPQHF.